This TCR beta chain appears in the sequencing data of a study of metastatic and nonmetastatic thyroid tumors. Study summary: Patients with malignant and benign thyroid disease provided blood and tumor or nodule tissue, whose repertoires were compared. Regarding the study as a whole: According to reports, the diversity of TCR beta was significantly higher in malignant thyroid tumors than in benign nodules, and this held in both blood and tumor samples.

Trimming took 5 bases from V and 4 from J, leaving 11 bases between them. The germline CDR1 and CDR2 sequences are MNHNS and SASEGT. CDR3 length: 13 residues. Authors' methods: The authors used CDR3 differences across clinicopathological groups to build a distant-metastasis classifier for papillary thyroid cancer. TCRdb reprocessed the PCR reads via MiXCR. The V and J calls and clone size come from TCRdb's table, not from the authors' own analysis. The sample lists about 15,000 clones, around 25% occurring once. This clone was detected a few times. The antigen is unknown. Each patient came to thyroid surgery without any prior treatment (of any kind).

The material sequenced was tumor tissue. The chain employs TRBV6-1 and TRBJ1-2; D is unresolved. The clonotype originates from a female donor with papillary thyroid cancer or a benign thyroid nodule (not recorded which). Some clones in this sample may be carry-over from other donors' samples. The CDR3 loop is CASSPRESYGYTF. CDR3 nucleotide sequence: TGTGCCAGCAGTCCCAGAGAGAGCTATGGCTACACCTTC.